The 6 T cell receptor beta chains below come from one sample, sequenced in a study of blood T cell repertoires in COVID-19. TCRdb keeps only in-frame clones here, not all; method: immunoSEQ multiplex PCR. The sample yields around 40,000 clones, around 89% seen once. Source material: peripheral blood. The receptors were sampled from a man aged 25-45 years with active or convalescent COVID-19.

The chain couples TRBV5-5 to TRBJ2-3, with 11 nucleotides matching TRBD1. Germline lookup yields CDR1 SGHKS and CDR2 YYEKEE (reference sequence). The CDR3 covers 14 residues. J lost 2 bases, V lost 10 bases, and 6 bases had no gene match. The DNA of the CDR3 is TGTGCCTGCGGGACAGGGGGGGCCACAGATACGCAGTATTTT. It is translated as CACGTGGATDTQYF.

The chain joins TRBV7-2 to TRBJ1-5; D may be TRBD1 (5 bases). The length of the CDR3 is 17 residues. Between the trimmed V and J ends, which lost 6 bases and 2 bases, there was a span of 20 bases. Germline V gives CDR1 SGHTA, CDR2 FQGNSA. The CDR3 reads CASRPGGASGRNQPQHF. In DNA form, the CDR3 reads TGTGCCAGCAGGCCGGGTGGGGCCTCGGGTCGCAATCAGCCCCAGCATTTT.

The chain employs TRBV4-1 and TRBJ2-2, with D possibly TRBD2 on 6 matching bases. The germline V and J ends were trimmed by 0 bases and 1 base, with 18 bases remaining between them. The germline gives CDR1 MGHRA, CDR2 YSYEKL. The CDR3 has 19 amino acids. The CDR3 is CASSQDRTFGGLNTGELFF. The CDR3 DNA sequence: TGCGCCAGCAGCCAAGATCGTACATTCGGGGGTTTGAACACCGGGGAGCTGTTTTTT.

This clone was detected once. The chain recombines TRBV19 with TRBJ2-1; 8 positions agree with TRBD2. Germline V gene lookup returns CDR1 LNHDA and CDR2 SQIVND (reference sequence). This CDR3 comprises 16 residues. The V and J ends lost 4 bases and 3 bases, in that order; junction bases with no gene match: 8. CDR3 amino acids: CASSNSGTAGYNEQFF. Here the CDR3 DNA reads TGTGCCAGTAGTAATAGCGGGACGGCCGGCTACAATGAGCAGTTCTTC.

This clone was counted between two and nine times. The CDR3 DNA reads TGTGCCAGCACCATCGGACAGGGGAGCTTAAATGGCTACACCTTC. Its protein product is CASTIGQGSLNGYTF. The chain carries TRBV11-2 and TRBJ1-2, with 9 nucleotides matching TRBD1. The trim removed 7 bases at V and 6 bases at J, leaving 12 bases unmatched. The CDR3 length is 15 residues. Germline CDR1 and CDR2: SGHAT and FQNNGV.

CDR3 bases: TGTGCCAGCAGAACAACAGGGGTCGTTGGCTACACCTTC. Translation: CASRTTGVVGYTF. V usage is TRBV6-5 and J usage is TRBJ1-2, with 7 nucleotides matching TRBD1. V lost 6 bases, J lost 7 bases, and 8 bases stayed unmatched. The germline CDR1 and CDR2 sequences are MNHEY and SVGAGI. This CDR3 region has 13 residues.